A single sample is the source of the 26 T cell receptor beta chains below, sequenced in a study of neurological immune-mediated disorders. TCRdb ran MiXCR on the 5' RACE reads and lists one entry per CDR3 protein. In the table there are 71,000 or so distinct CDR3 sequences, roughly an eighth of which are singletons. Time point reported: longitudinal time-point 1 (baseline). The source material was PBMCs. The receptors shown here come from a female donor with HTLV-1-associated myelopathy (HAM/TSP).

This clonotype occurred many times. The rearrangement links TRBV11-2 to TRBJ2-7; no firm D call. This CDR3 has 13 residues. The V end lost 5 bases, the J end lost 9 bases, and 17 bases lay between the germline ends. CDR1 SGHAT and CDR2 FQNNGV come from the germline V gene. CDR3 coding DNA: TGTGCCAGCAGCCCGGAACCTAAGGCACCGCAGTACTTC. As protein: CASSPEPKAPQYF.

This clonotype has at least ten counts. The chain couples TRBV7-9 to TRBJ2-7; 9 bases are shared with TRBD2. Germline V gene sequence: CDR1 SEHNR, CDR2 FQNEAQ (reference sequence). V shed 4 bases and J 0 bases; nucleotides not matched to a gene: 7. CDR3 length equals 16 residues. CDR3: CASSSGLASNSYEQYF. The CDR3 coding sequence is TGTGCCAGCAGCTCCGGACTAGCGTCTAACTCCTACGAGCAGTACTTC.

Many counts were recorded for this clonotype. The CDR3 sequence is CASSSGLAGGTDEQYF. The CDR3 coding sequence is TGTGCCAGCAGTTCCGGACTAGCGGGGGGGACCGACGAGCAGTACTTC. The rearrangement joins TRBV12-3 or TRBV12-4 to TRBJ2-7; 15 nucleotides line up with TRBD2. This CDR3 comprises 16 residues. Trimming at V came to 4 bases and at J to 5 bases, leaving 6 bases not matched to a gene.

This clonotype was detected ten times or more. The chain is built from TRBV20-1 and TRBJ1-2; 11 bases align to TRBD1. Germline V lookup: CDR1 DFQATT, CDR2 SNEGSKA (reference sequence). With V trimmed by 5 bases and J by 2 bases, 7 bases remained unmatched. The CDR3 covers 15 residues. CDR3 sequence (DNA): TGCAGTGCTTACGGACAGGGGGCGAACAACTATGGCTACACCTTC. Protein product: CSAYGQGANNYGYTF.

Many counts were recorded for this clonotype. The CDR3 loop is CASSLRDTDTQYF. CDR3 bases: TGTGCCAGCTCCTTAAGAGACACAGATACGCAGTATTTT. The chain couples TRBV18 to TRBJ2-3; the D is unclear. CDR3 size: 13 residues. Germline values: CDR1 KGHSH, CDR2 LQKENI. The germline V and J ends were trimmed by 6 bases and 2 bases, with 9 bases remaining between them.

This clonotype was picked up a small number of times. The chain recombines TRBV12-3 or TRBV12-4 with TRBJ2-7; 13 bases fit TRBD2. Trimming removed 1 base from V and 5 bases from J; junction bases left unmatched: 2. The CDR3 sequence is 15 residues long. The CDR3 protein is CASSLEGLAGNEQYF. In nucleotides, the CDR3 is TGTGCCAGCAGTTTAGAGGGACTAGCGGGGAACGAGCAGTACTTC.

The table lists this clonotype with many counts. The genes are TRBV4-2 and TRBJ2-5, with 9 bases lining up with TRBD1. Trimming removed 3 bases from V and 8 bases from J; junction bases left unmatched: 7. Germline V CDR1 and CDR2: LGHNA, YNFKEQ. This CDR3 comprises 14 residues. The CDR3 DNA is TGTGCCAGCAGCCAGGGGACAGGGAGGAATACCCAGTACTTC. Protein: CASSQGTGRNTQYF.

The sample holds many counts of this clonotype. The genes are TRBV20-1 and TRBJ2-3; the D gene could be TRBD1 or TRBD2 (5 bases each). The CDR3 spans 16 residues. The V gene lost 1 base and the J gene lost 0 bases, with 14 bases spanning the gap. Germline V gives CDR1 DFQATT, CDR2 SNEGSKA (reference sequence). The CDR3 here is CSARALPGHSTDTQYF. In nucleotides, the CDR3 is TGCAGTGCTAGAGCCCTTCCGGGGCACAGCACAGATACGCAGTATTTT.

This chain uses TRBV28 with TRBJ2-2, with 11 nucleotides matching TRBD2. This CDR3 has 16 amino acids. Per germline, CDR1 MDHEN and CDR2 SYDVKM. Trimming removed 5 bases from V and 4 bases from J; junction bases left unmatched: 6. The CDR3 bases are TGTGCCAGCAGTCCAGGGGGACTAGCGGCCACCGGGGAGCTGTTTTTT. Amino acid sequence: CASSPGGLAATGELFF.

The sample holds many counts of this clonotype. V gene TRBV6-5 combines with J gene TRBJ2-3; possibly TRBD1 for D (6 bases). The CDR3 covers 13 residues. Germline CDR1 is MNHEY and CDR2 is SVGAGI. The ends were cut back, 5 bases at V and 4 bases at J, with 10 bases in the middle. As DNA, the CDR3 is TGTGCCAGCAGTACGCCAGGGGCAGATACGCAGTATTTT. It is translated as CASSTPGADTQYF.

This clonotype has a count of ten or more. This chain uses TRBV4-1 with TRBJ2-1; 12 bases agree with TRBD2. Per germline, CDR1 MGHRA and CDR2 YSYEKL. This CDR3 region has 18 residues. Trimming took 0 bases from V and 9 from J; bases not matched to a gene: 12. The CDR3 coding sequence is TGCGCCAGCAGCCAAGACGAGGCTAGCGGGGGGGAAGGGGGTGAGCAGTTCTTC. Protein product: CASSQDEASGGEGGEQFF.

This clonotype was seen ten or more times. The gene calls are TRBV2 and TRBJ2-7, with D uncertain. The germline V gene has CDR1 SNHLY and CDR2 FYNNEI. The V end lost 5 bases, the J end lost 5 bases, and 10 bases lay between the germline ends. This CDR3 spans 12 amino acids. The CDR3 spells CASSSPADEQYF. CDR3 DNA sequence: TGTGCCAGCAGTTCCCCGGCAGACGAGCAGTACTTC.

There are many counts of this clonotype. The V gene is TRBV5-1, the J gene TRBJ1-5; D remains unclear. Trimming pared 4 bases from V and 6 bases from J, leaving 14 bases between. This CDR3 has 14 residues. Germline V gives CDR1 SGHRS, CDR2 YFSETQ. CDR3 nucleotide sequence: TGCGCCAGCAGCGTGGACGGGAGAGGTCAGCCCCAGCATTTT. As protein: CASSVDGRGQPQHF. Supplemented by reference TRBV5-1 and TRBJ1-5, the full variable domain reads KAGVTQTPRYLIKTRGQQVTLSCSPISGHRSVSWYQQTPGQGLQFLFEYFSETQRNKGNFPGRFSGRQFSNSRSEMNVSTLELGDSALYLCASSVDGRGQPQHFGDGTRLSIL.

This clonotype was observed at least ten times. V is TRBV28 and J is TRBJ2-3, with D hard to call. V gave up 3 bases and J gave up 0 bases, with 10 bases separating them. This CDR3 is built from 15 residues. Germline V gene lookup returns CDR1 MDHEN and CDR2 SYDVKM. The CDR3 coding sequence is TGTGCCAGCAGTTTCTGGTCAGGAAGCACAGATACGCAGTATTTT. It translates to CASSFWSGSTDTQYF. The whole variable domain, remainder taken from reference TRBV28 and TRBJ2-3, is DVKVTQSSRYLVKRTGEKVFLECVQDMDHENMFWYRQDPGLGLRLIYFSYDVKMKEKGDIPEGYSVSREKKERFSLILESASTNQTSMYLCASSFWSGSTDTQYFGPGTRLTVL.

In this sample, this clonotype turned up many times. The chain links TRBV5-6 to TRBJ1-2, with 8 nucleotides matching TRBD1. Germline V gene data show CDR1 as SGHDT and CDR2 as YYEEEE. The length of the CDR3 is 15 residues. V was clipped by 2 bases and J by 7 bases; unmatched bases: 10. CDR3: CASSFLDRERSGYTF. As DNA, the CDR3 is TGTGCCAGCAGCTTTCTGGACAGGGAGAGGAGTGGCTACACCTTC.

This clonotype was seen repeatedly, ten times or more. The genes are TRBV5-1 and TRBJ1-5; 8 bases align to TRBD1. Germline values: CDR1 SGHRS, CDR2 YFSETQ. This CDR3 is 15 amino acids long. V shed 0 bases, J shed 4 bases, and the junction held 3 bases outside the gene matches. CDR3 in amino acids: CASSLDRGSNQPQHF. The CDR3 DNA reads as TGCGCCAGCAGCTTGGACAGGGGGTCGAATCAGCCCCAGCATTTT.

In this sample, this clonotype turned up many times. The DNA for the CDR3 is TGCGCCAGCAGCTTGGCGAGCACAGATACGCAGTATTTT. Translating gives CASSLASTDTQYF. The rearrangement links TRBV5-1 to TRBJ2-3; D unresolved. The CDR3 runs 13 residues. Trimming took 0 bases from V and 0 from J, leaving 2 bases between them. The germline V gene has CDR1 SGHRS and CDR2 YFSETQ.

This clonotype was counted ten times or more. The chain is built from TRBV5-1 and TRBJ2-3; 7 nucleotides agree with TRBD1. V lost 4 bases and J lost 4; bases outside the gene matches: 6. This CDR3 spans 14 amino acids. Germline V lookup: CDR1 SGHRS, CDR2 YFSETQ. The CDR3 nucleotides read TGCGCCAGCAGCAGCCAAGGGGGCCCAGATACGCAGTATTTT. It yields the protein CASSSQGGPDTQYF.

This clonotype was recorded many times. The chain recombines TRBV20-1 with TRBJ2-3; TRBD1 agrees at 10 bases. V shed 1 base, J shed 2 bases, and the junction held 6 bases outside the gene matches. CDR1 DFQATT and CDR2 SNEGSKA come from the germline V gene (reference sequence). This CDR3 region has 16 residues. CDR3 nucleotides: TGCAGTGCTAGAGGACAGGGGGCGAGGAACACAGATACGCAGTATTTT. Residues: CSARGQGARNTDTQYF.

This clonotype was seen many times. The chain employs TRBV5-1 and TRBJ2-2; 7 nucleotides align to TRBD1. J gave up 2 bases and V 2 bases, and 3 bases lay outside the gene matches. The CDR3 has 15 amino acids. In germline, CDR1 is SGHRS, CDR2 YFSETQ. The CDR3 coding sequence is TGCGCCAGCAGCTTTGGGGACAGAAACACCGGGGAGCTGTTTTTT. This translates into CASSFGDRNTGELFF.

This clonotype was seen ten or more times. The V call is TRBV6-5, the J call TRBJ2-1; the match to TRBD1 covers 8 bases. The ends lost 4 bases at V and 12 bases at J; junction bases unmatched: 2. CDR1 MNHEY and CDR2 SVGAGI come from the germline V gene. The CDR3 is 11 residues long. CDR3 coding DNA: TGTGCCAGCAGTTCAGGACAGGGGCAGTTCTTC. As protein: CASSSGQGQFF.

This clonotype was observed at least ten times. In DNA form, the CDR3 reads TGCGCCAGCAGCGCGGGACAGGGGAGGCACACTGAAGCTTTCTTT. Translation gives CASSAGQGRHTEAFF. This rearrangement joins TRBV5-1 to TRBJ1-1; TRBD1 aligns across 10 bases. The CDR3 is 15 residues long. Germline trimming cut 4 bases from V and 3 bases from J; bases unmatched to any gene: 6. The germline gives CDR1 SGHRS, CDR2 YFSETQ.

This chain uses TRBV20-1 with TRBJ2-1; D perhaps matches TRBD1 (6 bases). The CDR3 sequence is 13 residues long. CDR1 DFQATT and CDR2 SNEGSKA come from the germline V gene (reference sequence). In nucleotides, the CDR3 is TGCAGCCAACAGGGCCAGGGGTACAATGAGCAGTTCTTC. It is translated as CSQQGQGYNEQFF.

With respect to this clonotype: A read error may explain this, as a much larger clone is one base away. The chain has TRBV5-1 and TRBJ2-7; D unresolved. Germline values: CDR1 SGHRS, CDR2 YFSETQ. Between the trimmed V and J ends, which lost 0 bases and 5 bases, there was a span of 18 bases. The CDR3 extends over 16 amino acids. The CDR3 spells CASSLDPGCALNEQYF. The CDR3 coding sequence is TGCGCCAGCAGCTTGGATCCCGGGTGCGCACTTAACGAGCAGTACTTC.

In this sample, this clonotype turned up a few times. The chain is built from TRBV4-1 and TRBJ1-1, with 9 bases fitting TRBD1. V shed 4 bases and J 5 bases; nucleotides not matched to a gene: 5. Germline V gene data show CDR1 as MGHRA and CDR2 as YSYEKL. CDR3 length: 14 amino acids. CDR3 bases: TGCGCCAGCAGCCCGGGACAGGGACGGACTGAAGCTTTCTTT. Encoded protein: CASSPGQGRTEAFF.

In its sample, this clonotype was seen many times. The chain recombines TRBV27 with TRBJ2-3; D remains unclear. Trimming removed 7 bases at V and 2 bases at J, with 16 bases between. CDR3 length: 15 amino acids. The germline gives CDR1 MNHEY, CDR2 SMNVEV (reference sequence). CDR3 in DNA: TGTGCCAGCATGGAAGGGCCCGCCAACACAGATACGCAGTATTTT. Translation: CASMEGPANTDTQYF.